This record looks at one TCR beta chain sequence and its context. Methods used by the authors: Cell counts per sample came from amplifying reference gene primers. Repertoires were generated with immunoSEQ multiplex PCR, while TCRdb's copy carries only in-frame clones and drops some. Clone size and V and J calls were adopted from that table, with D and trimming inferred from the DNA. The sample shows about 260,000 clones, about 89% of them seen only once. The sample originates from a study of blood T cell repertoires in COVID-19. Study-wide background: In each case, the material was cDNA or gDNA derived from T cells, B-cell-depleted T cells, or PBMCs.

V lost 5 bases to trimming and J lost 0 bases; unmatched junction nucleotides: 9. This CDR3 has 16 residues. Germline CDR1 and CDR2: MGHDK and SYGVNS. The TCR comes from a middle-aged woman who had recovered from COVID-19. The sequencing input was peripheral blood. The chain recombines TRBV25-1 with TRBJ1-1, with 7 bases fitting TRBD1. CDR3 in amino acids: CASSSRQGEMNTEAFF. The CDR3 nucleotides read TGTGCCAGCAGTTCCCGACAGGGAGAGATGAACACTGAAGCTTTCTTT.